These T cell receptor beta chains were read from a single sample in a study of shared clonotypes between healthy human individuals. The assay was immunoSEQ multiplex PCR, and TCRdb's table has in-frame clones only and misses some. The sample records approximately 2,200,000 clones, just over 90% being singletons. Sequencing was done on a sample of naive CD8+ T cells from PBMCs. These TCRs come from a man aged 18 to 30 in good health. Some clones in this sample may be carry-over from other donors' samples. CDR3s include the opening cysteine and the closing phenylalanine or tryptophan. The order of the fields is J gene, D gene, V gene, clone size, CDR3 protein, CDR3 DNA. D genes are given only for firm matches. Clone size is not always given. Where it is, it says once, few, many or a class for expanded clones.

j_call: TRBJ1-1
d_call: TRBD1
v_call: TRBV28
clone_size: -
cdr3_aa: CASRGWHQDRAESEAFF
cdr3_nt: TGTGCCAGCAGGGGTTGGCACCAGGACAGGGCTGAATCTGAAGCTTTCTTT

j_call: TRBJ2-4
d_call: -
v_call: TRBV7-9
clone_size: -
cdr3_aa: CASSSDSDIQYF
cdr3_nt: TGTGCCAGCAGCTCGGACAGTGACATTCAGTACTTC

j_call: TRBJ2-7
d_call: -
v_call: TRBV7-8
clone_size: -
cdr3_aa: CASSLARGHEQYF
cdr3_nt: TGTGCCAGCAGCTTAGCGCGGGGACACGAGCAGTACTTC

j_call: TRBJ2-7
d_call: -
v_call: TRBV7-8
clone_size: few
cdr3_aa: CASSLAARNYEQYF
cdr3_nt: TGTGCCAGCAGCTTAGCTGCCAGGAACTACGAGCAGTACTTC

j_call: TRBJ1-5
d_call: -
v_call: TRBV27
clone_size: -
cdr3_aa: CASSLQGKGQPQHF
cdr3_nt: TGTGCCAGCAGTCTCCAGGGTAAGGGTCAGCCCCAGCATTTT

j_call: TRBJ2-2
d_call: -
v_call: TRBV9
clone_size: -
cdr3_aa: CASSVIGGELFF
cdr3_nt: TGTGCCAGCAGCGTTATTGGCGGGGAGCTGTTTTTT

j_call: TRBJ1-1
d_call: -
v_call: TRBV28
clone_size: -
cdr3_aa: CASSFTVSNTEAFF
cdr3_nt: TGTGCCAGCAGTTTTACCGTTTCGAACACTGAAGCTTTCTTT

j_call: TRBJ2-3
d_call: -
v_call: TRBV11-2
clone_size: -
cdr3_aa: CASSPGDQQDTQYF
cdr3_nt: TGTGCCAGCAGCCCAGGGGACCAGCAAGATACGCAGTATTTT

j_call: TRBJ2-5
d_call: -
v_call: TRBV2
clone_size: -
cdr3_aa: CASTPRGPQETQYF
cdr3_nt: TGTGCCAGCACCCCGCGGGGGCCCCAAGAGACCCAGTACTTC

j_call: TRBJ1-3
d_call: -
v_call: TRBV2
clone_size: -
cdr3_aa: CASSEAGTLSGNTIYF
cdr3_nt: TGTGCCAGCAGTGAAGCCGGGACTTTATCTGGAAACACCATATATTTT

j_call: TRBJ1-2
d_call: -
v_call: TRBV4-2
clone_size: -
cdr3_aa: CASSQAAGGYTF
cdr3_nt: TGTGCCAGCAGCCAAGCCGCGGGTGGCTACACCTTC

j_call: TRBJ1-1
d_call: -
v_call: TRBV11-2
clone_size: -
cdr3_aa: CASSFGQFSNTEAFF
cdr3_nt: TGTGCCAGCAGCTTTGGGCAGTTCTCGAACACTGAAGCTTTCTTT

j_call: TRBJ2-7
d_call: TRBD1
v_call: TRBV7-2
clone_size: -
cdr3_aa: CASSFGTGTYEQYF
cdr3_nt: TGTGCCAGCAGCTTCGGGACAGGTACCTACGAGCAGTACTTC

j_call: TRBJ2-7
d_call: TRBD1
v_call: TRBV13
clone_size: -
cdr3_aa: CASSLEGTGSNEQYF
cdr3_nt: TGTGCCAGCAGCTTAGAGGGGACAGGGTCGAACGAGCAGTACTTC